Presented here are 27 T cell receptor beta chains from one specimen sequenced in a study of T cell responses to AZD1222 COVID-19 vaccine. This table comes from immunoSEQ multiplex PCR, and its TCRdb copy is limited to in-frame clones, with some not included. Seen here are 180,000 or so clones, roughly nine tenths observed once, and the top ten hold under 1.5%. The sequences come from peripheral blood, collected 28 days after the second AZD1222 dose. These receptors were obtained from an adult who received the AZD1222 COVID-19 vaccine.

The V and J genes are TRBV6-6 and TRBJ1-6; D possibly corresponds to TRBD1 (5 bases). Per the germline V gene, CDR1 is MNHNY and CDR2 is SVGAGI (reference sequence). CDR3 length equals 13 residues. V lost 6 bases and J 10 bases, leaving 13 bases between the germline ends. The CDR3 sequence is CASSGTLRSPLHF. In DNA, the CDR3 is TGTGCCAGCAGCGGGACCTTGCGATCACCCCTCCACTTT.

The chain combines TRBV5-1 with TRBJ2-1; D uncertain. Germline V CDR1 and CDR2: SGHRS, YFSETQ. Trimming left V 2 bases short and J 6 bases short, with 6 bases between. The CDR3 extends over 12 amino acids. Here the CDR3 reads CASSFAGNEQFF. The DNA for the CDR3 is TGCGCCAGCAGCTTCGCAGGCAATGAGCAGTTCTTC.

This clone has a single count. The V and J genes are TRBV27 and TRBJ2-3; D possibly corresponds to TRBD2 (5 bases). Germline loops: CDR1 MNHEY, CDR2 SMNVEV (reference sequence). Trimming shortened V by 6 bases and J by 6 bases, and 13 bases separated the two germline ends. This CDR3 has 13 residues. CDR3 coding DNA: TGTGCCAGCAGCCCGGGGAATTTGGATACGCAGTATTTT. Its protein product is CASSPGNLDTQYF.

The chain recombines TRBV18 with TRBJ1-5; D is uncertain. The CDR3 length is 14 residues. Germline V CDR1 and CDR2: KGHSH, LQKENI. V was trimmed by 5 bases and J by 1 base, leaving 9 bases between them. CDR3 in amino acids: CASSEMRSNQPQHF. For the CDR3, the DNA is TGTGCCAGCTCAGAGATGAGGAGCAATCAGCCCCAGCATTTT.

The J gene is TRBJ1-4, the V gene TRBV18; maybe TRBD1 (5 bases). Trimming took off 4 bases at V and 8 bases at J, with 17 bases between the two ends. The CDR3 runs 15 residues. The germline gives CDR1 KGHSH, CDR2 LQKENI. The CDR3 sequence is CASSQLGGKGEKLFF. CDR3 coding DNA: TGTGCCAGCTCACAACTCGGGGGGAAAGGAGAAAAACTGTTTTTT.

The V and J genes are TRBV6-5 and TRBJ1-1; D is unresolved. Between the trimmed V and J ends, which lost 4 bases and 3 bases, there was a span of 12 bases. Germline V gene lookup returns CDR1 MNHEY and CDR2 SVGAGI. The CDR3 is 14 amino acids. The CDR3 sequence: CASSSLQVDTEAFF. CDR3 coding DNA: TGTGCCAGCAGTTCCCTCCAGGTCGACACTGAAGCTTTCTTT.

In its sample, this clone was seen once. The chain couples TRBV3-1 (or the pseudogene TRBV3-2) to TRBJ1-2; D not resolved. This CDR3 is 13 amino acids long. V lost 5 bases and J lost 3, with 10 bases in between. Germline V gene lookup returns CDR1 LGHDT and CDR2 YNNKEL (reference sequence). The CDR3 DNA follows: TGTGCCAGCAGCACCGACGGATACTATGGCTACACCTTC. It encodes CASSTDGYYGYTF.

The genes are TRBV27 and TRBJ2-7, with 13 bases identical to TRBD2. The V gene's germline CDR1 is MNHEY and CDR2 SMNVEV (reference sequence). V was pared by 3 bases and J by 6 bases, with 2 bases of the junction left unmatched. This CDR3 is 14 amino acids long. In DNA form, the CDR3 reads TGTGCCAGCAGTTTCCGACTAGCGGGAGGCGAGCAGTACTTC. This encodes CASSFRLAGGEQYF.

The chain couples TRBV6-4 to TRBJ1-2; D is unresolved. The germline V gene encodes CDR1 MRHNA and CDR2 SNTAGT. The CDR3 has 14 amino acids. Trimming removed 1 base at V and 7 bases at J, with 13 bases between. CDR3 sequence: CASSDFAWFGGYTF. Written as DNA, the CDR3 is TGTGCCAGCAGTGACTTTGCTTGGTTCGGTGGCTACACCTTC.

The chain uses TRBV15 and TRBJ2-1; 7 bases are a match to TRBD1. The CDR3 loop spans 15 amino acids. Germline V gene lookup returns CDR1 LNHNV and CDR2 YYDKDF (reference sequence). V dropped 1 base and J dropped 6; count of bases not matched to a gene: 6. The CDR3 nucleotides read TGTGCCACCAGCAGAGGACAGGGACGGATCAATGAGCAGTTCTTC. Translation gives CATSRGQGRINEQFF.

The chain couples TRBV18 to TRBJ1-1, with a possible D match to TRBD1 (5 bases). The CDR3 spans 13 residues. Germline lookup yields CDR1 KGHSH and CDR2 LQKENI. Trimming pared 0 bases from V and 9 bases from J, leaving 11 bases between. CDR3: CASSPPGEGKAFF. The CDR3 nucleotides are TGTGCCAGCTCACCACCGGGGGAGGGCAAAGCTTTCTTT.

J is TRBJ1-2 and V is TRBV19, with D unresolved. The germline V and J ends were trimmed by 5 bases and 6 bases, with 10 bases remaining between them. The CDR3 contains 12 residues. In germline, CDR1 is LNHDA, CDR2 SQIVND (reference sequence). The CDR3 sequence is CASSPRRNGYTF. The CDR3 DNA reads TGTGCCAGTAGTCCCCGTCGAAATGGCTACACCTTC.

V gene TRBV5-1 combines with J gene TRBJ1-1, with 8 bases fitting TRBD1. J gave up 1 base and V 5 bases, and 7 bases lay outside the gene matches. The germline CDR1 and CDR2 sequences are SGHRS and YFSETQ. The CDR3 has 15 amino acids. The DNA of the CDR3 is TGCGCCAGCAGATCCGCGACAGGGGCGAACACTGAAGCTTTCTTT. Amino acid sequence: CASRSATGANTEAFF.

Here the CDR3 reads CASSHSSGSSYNEQFF. Written as DNA, the CDR3 is TGTGCCAGCAGCCACTCTAGCGGAAGCTCCTACAATGAGCAGTTCTTC. The chain has TRBV3-1 (or the pseudogene TRBV3-2) and TRBJ2-1, with TRBD2 matching over 7 bases. V was clipped by 3 bases and J by 0 bases; unmatched bases: 5. The CDR3 has 16 residues. In germline, CDR1 is LGHDT, CDR2 YNNKEL (reference sequence).

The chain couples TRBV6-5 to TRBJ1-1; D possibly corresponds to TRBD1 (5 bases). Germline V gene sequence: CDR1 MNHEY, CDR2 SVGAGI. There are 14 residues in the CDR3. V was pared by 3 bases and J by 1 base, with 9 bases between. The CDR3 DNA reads TGTGCCAGCAGTTATTCCACAGGGAACACTGAAGCTTTCTTT. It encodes CASSYSTGNTEAFF.

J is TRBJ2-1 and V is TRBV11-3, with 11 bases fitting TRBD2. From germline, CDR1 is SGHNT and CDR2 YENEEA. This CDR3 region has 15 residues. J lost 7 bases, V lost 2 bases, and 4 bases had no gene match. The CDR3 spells CASSLRSGGENEQFF. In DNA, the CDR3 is TGTGCCAGCAGCTTACGTAGCGGGGGGGAAAATGAGCAGTTCTTC.

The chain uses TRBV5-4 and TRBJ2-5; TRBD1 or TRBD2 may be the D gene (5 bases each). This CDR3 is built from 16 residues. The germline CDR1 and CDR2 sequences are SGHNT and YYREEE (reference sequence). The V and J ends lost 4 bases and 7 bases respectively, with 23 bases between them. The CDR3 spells CASSGTGAEGVGTQYF. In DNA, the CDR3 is TGTGCCAGCAGCGGGACCGGGGCCGAGGGCGTCGGGACCCAGTACTTC.

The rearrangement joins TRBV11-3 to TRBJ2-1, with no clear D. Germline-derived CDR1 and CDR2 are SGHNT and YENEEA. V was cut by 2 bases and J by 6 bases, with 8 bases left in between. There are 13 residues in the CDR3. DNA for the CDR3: TGTGCCAGCAGCTTAAATTCCCTCAATGAGCAGTTCTTC. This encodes CASSLNSLNEQFF.

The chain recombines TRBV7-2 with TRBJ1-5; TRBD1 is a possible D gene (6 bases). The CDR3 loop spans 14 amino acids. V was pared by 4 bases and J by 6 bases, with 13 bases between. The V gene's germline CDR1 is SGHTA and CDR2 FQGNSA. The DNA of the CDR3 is TGTGCCAGCAGCTCACAGGGACGGGGTCAGCCCCAGCATTTT. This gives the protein CASSSQGRGQPQHF.

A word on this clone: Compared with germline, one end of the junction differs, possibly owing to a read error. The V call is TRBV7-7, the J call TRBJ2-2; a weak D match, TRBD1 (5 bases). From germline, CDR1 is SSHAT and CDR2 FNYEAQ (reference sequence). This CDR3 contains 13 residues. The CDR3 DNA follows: TGTGCTAGCAGCTTAGGGGCCGCCGGGGAGCTGTTTTTT. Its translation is CASSLGAAGELFF.

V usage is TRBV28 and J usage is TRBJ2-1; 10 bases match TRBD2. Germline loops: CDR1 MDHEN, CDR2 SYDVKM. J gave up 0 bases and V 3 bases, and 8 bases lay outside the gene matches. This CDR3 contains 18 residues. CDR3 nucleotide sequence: TGTGCCAGCAGTTTGGGCACTAGCGGGGCGGGCTCCTACAATGAGCAGTTCTTC. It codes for CASSLGTSGAGSYNEQFF. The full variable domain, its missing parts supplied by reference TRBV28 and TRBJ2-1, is DVKVTQSSRYLVKRTGEKVFLECVQDMDHENMFWYRQDPGLGLRLIYFSYDVKMKEKGDIPEGYSVSREKKERFSLILESASTNQTSMYLCASSLGTSGAGSYNEQFFGPGTRLTVL.

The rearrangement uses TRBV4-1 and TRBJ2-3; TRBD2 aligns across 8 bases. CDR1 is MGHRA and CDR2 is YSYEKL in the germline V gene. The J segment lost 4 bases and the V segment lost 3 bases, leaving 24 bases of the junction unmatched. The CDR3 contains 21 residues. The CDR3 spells CASSQVRSRGGGTYRSDTQYF. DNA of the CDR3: TGCGCCAGCAGCCAGGTTAGGTCCCGGGGCGGGGGGACCTACCGGTCAGATACGCAGTATTTT.

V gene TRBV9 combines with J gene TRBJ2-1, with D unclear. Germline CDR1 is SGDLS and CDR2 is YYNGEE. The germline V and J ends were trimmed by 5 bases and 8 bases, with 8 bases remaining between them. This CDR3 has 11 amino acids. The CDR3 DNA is TGTGCCAGCAGTCTCTCGGATGAGCAGTTCTTC. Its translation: CASSLSDEQFF.

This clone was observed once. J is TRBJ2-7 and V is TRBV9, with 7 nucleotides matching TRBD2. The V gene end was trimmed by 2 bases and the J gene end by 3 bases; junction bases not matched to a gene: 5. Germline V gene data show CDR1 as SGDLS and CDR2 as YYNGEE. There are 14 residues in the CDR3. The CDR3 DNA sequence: TGTGCCAGCAGCGTTACTGGGGGGGACTACGAGCAGTACTTC. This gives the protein CASSVTGGDYEQYF.

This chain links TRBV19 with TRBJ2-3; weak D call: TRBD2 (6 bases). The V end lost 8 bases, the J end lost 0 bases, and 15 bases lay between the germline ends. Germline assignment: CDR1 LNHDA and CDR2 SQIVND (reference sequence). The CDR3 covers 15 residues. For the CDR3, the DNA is TGTGCCAGTTTGAGTAGCGGAATTAGCACAGATACGCAGTATTTT. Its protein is CASLSSGISTDTQYF.

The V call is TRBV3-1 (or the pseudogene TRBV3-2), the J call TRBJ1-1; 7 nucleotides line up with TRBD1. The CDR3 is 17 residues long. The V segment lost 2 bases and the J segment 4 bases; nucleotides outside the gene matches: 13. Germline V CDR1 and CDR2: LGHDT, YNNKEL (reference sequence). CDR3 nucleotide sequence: TGTGCCAGCAGCCAAACCCGGGACAGTCGTGAAGGCACTGAAGCTTTCTTT. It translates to CASSQTRDSREGTEAFF.

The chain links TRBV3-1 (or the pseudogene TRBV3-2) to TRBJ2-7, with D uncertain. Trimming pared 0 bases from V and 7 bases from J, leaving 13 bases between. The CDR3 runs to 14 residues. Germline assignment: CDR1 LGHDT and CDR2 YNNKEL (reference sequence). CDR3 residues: CASSQDPAVLEQYF. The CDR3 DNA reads TGTGCCAGCAGCCAAGATCCAGCCGTACTTGAGCAGTACTTC.